This T cell receptor (beta chain) was obtained from a study of T-cell memory formation after mild COVID-19 (dated by TCRdb to about 2021). Looking at the study overall: TCR sequence clusters from the two donors were found to be largely donor specific. In two donors, T-cell clones that expanded and contracted after mild COVID-19 were followed by sequencing TCRalpha and TCRbeta repertoires longitudinally. Two young, previously healthy adult volunteers, one female and one male, were included in the cohort. Findings and caveats that apply to the study as a whole: From day 15 to 85, contracting clones showed balanced CD4/CD8 phenotypes, whereas a second wave of clones that expanded from day 15 to 37 leaned towards CD4+. Whether the second-wave clones peaking on day 37 were SARS-CoV-2 specific was not confirmed. The study covered only a couple of mild cases, and larger cohorts including severe cases with pre-infection samples were considered necessary. The detection of some responding clones in pre-infection memory suggests that pre-existing cross-reactive memory T cells joined the SARS-CoV-2 response. Contracting CD4+ clones were located mainly in the CM and EM memory subsets, whereas CD8+ clones were found to be enriched in EMRA.

Data came from an Illumina NovaSeq 6000. TCRalpha and TCRbeta cDNA libraries were built by 5'RACE with constant-segment primers, adding sample barcodes and unique molecular identifiers. RNA was extracted from every sample with Trizol reagent. Library amplification was performed in two PCR steps, and a second sample barcode and Illumina TruSeq adapters were introduced in the second step. The libraries were sequenced on an Illumina NovaSeq using 2 x 150 bp paired-end reads. In the authors' own workflow: Reads were demultiplexed and collapsed into UMI-guided consensus sequences with migec v1.2.7. Using mixcr v2.1.11, the UMI consensuses were aligned to TRA and TRB V and J templates and assembled into clonotypes. A clonotype was counted as expanded or contracted only if both edgeR and NoisET called the change significant, with noise models trained on biological replicates. For edgeR calls, the cutoffs were a false discovery rate-adjusted p below 0.01 and a log2 fold-change threshold of 1. As an exploratory analysis of dynamics, PCA with hierarchical clustering was applied to max-normalized trajectories of the 1000 most abundant clonotypes. Separately sequenced CD4+ and CD8+ repertoires were used to assign the CD4 or CD8 phenotype of responding clones. In-frame beta chains were kept once TCRdb had trimmed the public reads at Q25 with fastp and called clones with MiXCR. Each entry is one CDR3 protein sequence, shown with its most common DNA and genes. These V and J calls are TCRdb output, not the study's own analysis. In all, the sample holds 400,000 to 450,000 distinct CDR3 sequences, and 18% of those were seen once. Clones ranked in the top ten supply 20% to 25% of the sample.

PBMCs were isolated by Ficoll-Paque density gradient centrifugation. Spanning cysteine to phenylalanine, the CDR3 consists of 17 amino acids. Only the CDR3 DNA is retained, 51 bases long and in frame from the first base. The germline V gene (reference sequence) yields LNHNV for CDR1 and YYDKDF for CDR2. The V end gives up 0 bases and the J end 2 bases, leaving 7 bases in the junction not matched to a gene. This clonotype was counted only a few times. Its specific antigen is unknown. The sample holds no much larger clone one base away, and base qualities are not on file. The rearranged segments are TRBV15 and TRBJ2-5, with TRBD2 matching 9 junction bases. This sequence was found in a man between 18 and 29 years old who had mild COVID-19 (a few samples of this study predate the infection). The sample titles of this study are shuffled in the database, so cell type and time point are left out; the donor was told from shared clones. The sample consisted of PBMCs or a T cell subset sorted from them (not recorded which). The DNA is as follows: TGTGCCACCAGCAGAGATCTGGTTGCGGGGGGGCAAGAGACCCAGTACTTC. Its translation is CATSRDLVAGGQETQYF.